This TCR beta chain derives from a study of shared clonotypes between healthy human individuals. Clones were sequenced by immunoSEQ multiplex PCR, and TCRdb holds only the in-frame ones, with some missing. The sample includes about 1.5 million clones, roughly 98% seen only once; the top ten take less than 0.55%. From germline, CDR1 is KGHSH and CDR2 LQKENI. Between the trimmed V and J ends, which lost 3 bases and 0 bases, there was a span of 16 bases. The CDR3 is made up of 17 amino acids. Researchers partitioned CD4+ cells into CD45RA+ naive and CD45RA-negative memory subsets. The clonotype originates from a man aged 25-45 years in good health. This chain connects TRBV18 to TRBJ2-3; the D is unclear. The source material was naive CD4+ T cells sorted from blood. Subset specified: CD45RA+ positively selected. The CDR3 DNA sequence: TGTGCCAGCTCACCGGAACCCCGGCCAACTAGCACAGATACGCAGTATTTT. Amino acids: CASSPEPRPTSTDTQYF.